The rows below give T cell receptor beta chains drawn from one sample of a study of cytomegalovirus exposure and HLA in healthy donors. The method was immunoSEQ multiplex PCR; TCRdb's version includes in-frame clones alone and lacks a portion of them. The repertoire holds over 110,000 clones, 70% to 80% seen once, with around 6.6% in the top ten. The sample comprised PBMCs. The receptor set was obtained from a woman between 40 and 50 years old in good health and CMV-seropositive. Each CDR3 is given with its conserved first and last residue. Fields, in order: V gene, D gene, clone size, J gene, CDR3 DNA, CDR3 protein. D genes are given only for firm matches. Only some rows state a clone size, as once, few, many or a class for expanded clones.

>TRBV4-1|TRBD2|NA|TRBJ2-1
TGCGCCAGCAGCCACTCAAAGATGGCGGGAGGGCCATCAGGGCAGTTCTTC
CASSHSKMAGGPSGQFF
>TRBV28|NA|NA|TRBJ2-1
TGTGCCAGCAGTTTTTATAGATACAATGAGCAGTTCTTC
CASSFYRYNEQFF
>TRBV25-1|TRBD2|NA|TRBJ2-1
TGTGCCAGCAGTGAATTTAGTTGGACTAGCGGATACAATGAGCAGTTCTTC
CASSEFSWTSGYNEQFF
>TRBV15|TRBD1|NA|TRBJ2-7
TGTGCCACCAGCTTCTACAGGGGGCTGGAGCAGTACTTC
CATSFYRGLEQYF
>TRBV19|TRBD1|NA|TRBJ2-7
TGTGCCAGTAGTTCGCTGCGACGCGGGACAGGGGGATACGAGCAGTACTTC
CASSSLRRGTGGYEQYF
>TRBV6-1|NA|NA|TRBJ1-2
TGTGCCAGCAGTGAGGGACGGCGGGGCTATGGCTACACCTTC
CASSEGRRGYGYTF
>TRBV6-4|TRBD2|NA|TRBJ2-7
TGTGCCAGCAGTGCGGTAGCGGGAGTTTATACCGAGCAGTACTTC
CASSAVAGVYTEQYF
>TRBV10-3|NA|once|TRBJ1-1
TGTGCCATCAGTGTTGGGCCTCACCCAGGAGCTTTCTTT
CAISVGPHPGAFF
>TRBV6-1|TRBD2|NA|TRBJ2-7
TGTGCCAGCAGTGAGGGCCTAGCGGGAGCTCTGTACGAGCAGTACTTC
CASSEGLAGALYEQYF
>TRBV29-1|TRBD1|NA|TRBJ1-6
TGCAGCGTCAGCACGGGGACAGGGAATTCACCCCTCCACTTT
CSVSTGTGNSPLHF
>TRBV28|TRBD1|NA|TRBJ1-1
TGTGCCACCGAGGACAGGGGGCCGGCGTACACTGAAGCTTTCTTT
CATEDRGPAYTEAFF
>TRBV11-2|TRBD2|NA|TRBJ2-7
TGTGCCAGCAGCTTAGTCGTAGCTAGCGGAGCCTCCTACGAGCAGTACTTC
CASSLVVASGASYEQYF
>TRBV5-1|TRBD1|NA|TRBJ2-7
TGCGCCAGCAGCTTGGGGCGAGGGGACAGGAGCTCCTACGAGCAGTACTTC
CASSLGRGDRSSYEQYF
>TRBV5-1|TRBD2|NA|TRBJ2-5
TGCGCCAGCAGCTTCATAGCGGGCCAAGAGACCCAGTACTTC
CASSFIAGQETQYF
>TRBV5-1|TRBD2|NA|TRBJ2-3
TGCGCCAGCAGCTTGGGACTAGCAGTTAACACAGATACGCAGTATTTT
CASSLGLAVNTDTQYF